This T cell receptor beta chain is from a study of blood T cell repertoires in COVID-19. V lost 3 bases and J lost 6; bases outside the gene matches: 4. CDR3 length: 15 amino acids. The germline V gene encodes CDR1 KGHSH and CDR2 LQKENI. In the original processing: Nucleated cell counts were estimated from reference gene primer amplification. The protocol was immunoSEQ multiplex PCR, while the TCRdb copy is restricted to in-frame clones and leaves out a portion. V and J calls plus clone size are reproduced from that table; the DNA served to infer D and trimming. This table holds 100,000 to 150,000 clones, around 85% found once.

Sample: peripheral blood. The receptor's source is a man younger than 40 with COVID-19, enrolled during active disease. V gene TRBV18 combines with J gene TRBJ1-4; 10 bases agree with TRBD1. CDR3 nucleotides: TGTGCCAGCTCACCGGGACAGGGGATAGATGAAAAACTGTTTTTT. It yields the protein CASSPGQGIDEKLFF.